This T cell receptor beta chain was found in a study of OX40 agonist ivuxolimab in advanced cancers. In the study overall: The patients received agonistic anti-OX40 (CD134) antibody ivuxolimab. Of mixed ages from about 20 to 80 and averaging roughly 64 years, the group was about 86% male.

Clones were read by immunoSEQ multiplex PCR, and TCRdb kept only the in-frame ones, dropping some. The sample consists of around 61,000 clones, 80% to 95% of them appearing once. This clone has just one count. Its antigen remains unknown. Overall study findings and caveats: The mean number of expanded clones was higher in CD8+ T cells than in CD4+.

The input for sequencing was CD4+ or CD8+ T cells sorted from blood, taken in a trial of the OX40 agonist ivuxolimab. This clonotype was sampled from an adult with an advanced solid tumor such as melanoma, head and neck, liver or kidney cancer.

The CDR3 loop is CASSQGAPTTYNEQFF. DNA of the CDR3: TGTGCCAGCAGCCAAGGGGCCCCGACGACCTACAATGAGCAGTTCTTC. This chain links TRBV4-2 with TRBJ2-1; no clear D gene. The CDR3 contains 16 residues. V was clipped by 1 base and J by 2 bases, with 12 bases between them. The V gene's germline CDR1 is LGHNA and CDR2 YNFKEQ.